This T cell receptor (beta chain) was observed in a study of blood T cell repertoires in COVID-19. Study-wide context: The United States, Italy and Spain supplied acute and convalescent COVID-19 samples. PBMCs, B-cell-depleted T cells, or T cells provided the cDNA or gDNA that made up the material.

Study processing details: Nucleated cell number was recorded as an estimate derived from reference gene primer amplification. Data came from immunoSEQ multiplex PCR; TCRdb stores just in-frame clones and leaves some out. V and J calls and clone size are as listed in that table; D and trimming were resolved from the DNA. This table has some 150,000 clones, around nine tenths appearing once. The sequencing input was peripheral blood. This sequence was found in a human donor in a cohort sampled during active COVID-19.

The CDR3 DNA sequence: TGTGCCAGCAGCCCCGACAGCATAGTGGCCAAAAACATTCAGTACTTC. The encoded protein is CASSPDSIVAKNIQYF. The V gene is TRBV6-2 or TRBV6-3, the J gene TRBJ2-4, with a weak D call TRBD1 (5 bases). The V end was cut by 6 bases, the J end by 1 base, with 16 bases between. The CDR3 consists of 16 residues. Germline loops: CDR1 MNHEY, CDR2 SVGEGT.